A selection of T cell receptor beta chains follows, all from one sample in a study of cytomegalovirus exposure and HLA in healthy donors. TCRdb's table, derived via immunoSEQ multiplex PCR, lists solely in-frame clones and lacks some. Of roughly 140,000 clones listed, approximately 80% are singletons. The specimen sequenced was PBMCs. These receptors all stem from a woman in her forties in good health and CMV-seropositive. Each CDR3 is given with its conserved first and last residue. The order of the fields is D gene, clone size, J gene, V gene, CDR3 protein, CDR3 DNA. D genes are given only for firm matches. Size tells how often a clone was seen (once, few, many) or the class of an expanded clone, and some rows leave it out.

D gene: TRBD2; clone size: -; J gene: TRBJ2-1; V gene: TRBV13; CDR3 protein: CASSYRTSGSLSEQFF; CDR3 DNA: TGTGCCAGCAGCTATCGGACTAGCGGGAGTCTCAGTGAGCAGTTCTTC
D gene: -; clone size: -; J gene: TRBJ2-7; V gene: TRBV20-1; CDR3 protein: CSASQGYEQYF; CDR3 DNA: TGCAGTGCTAGTCAGGGCTACGAGCAGTACTTC
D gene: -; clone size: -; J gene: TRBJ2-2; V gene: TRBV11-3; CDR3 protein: CASSLARDSGELFF; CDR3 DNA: TGTGCCAGCAGCTTAGCCAGGGATTCCGGGGAGCTGTTTTTT
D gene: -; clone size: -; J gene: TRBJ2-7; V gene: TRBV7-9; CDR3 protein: CASSWIYTGTQKDEQYF; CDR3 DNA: TGTGCCAGCAGCTGGATCTATACAGGGACACAGAAAGACGAGCAGTACTTC
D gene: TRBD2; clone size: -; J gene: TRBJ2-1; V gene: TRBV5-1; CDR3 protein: CASSLVAGGVGEQFF; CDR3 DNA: TGCGCCAGCAGCTTGGTTGCGGGAGGGGTGGGGGAGCAGTTCTTC
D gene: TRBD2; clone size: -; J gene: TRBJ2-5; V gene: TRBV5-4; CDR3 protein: CASSLGLAGRETQYF; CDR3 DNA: TGTGCCAGCAGCCTGGGACTAGCGGGTAGAGAGACCCAGTACTTC
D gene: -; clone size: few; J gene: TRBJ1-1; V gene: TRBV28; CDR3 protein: CASIVRPETGNTEAFF; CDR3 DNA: TGTGCCAGCATAGTTAGGCCGGAAACAGGAAACACTGAAGCTTTCTTT
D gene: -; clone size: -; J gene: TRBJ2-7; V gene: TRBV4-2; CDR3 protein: CASSQSTGQIYEQYF; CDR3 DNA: TGTGCCAGCAGCCAATCAACAGGGCAAATCTACGAGCAGTACTTC
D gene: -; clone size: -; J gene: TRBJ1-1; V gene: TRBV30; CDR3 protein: CAWSVTANTEAFF; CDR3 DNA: TGTGCCTGGAGTGTGACAGCGAACACTGAAGCTTTCTTT
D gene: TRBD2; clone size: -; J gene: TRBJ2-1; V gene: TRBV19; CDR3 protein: CASSINLADYNEQFF; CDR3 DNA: TGTGCCAGTAGTATTAACCTAGCGGACTACAATGAGCAGTTCTTC
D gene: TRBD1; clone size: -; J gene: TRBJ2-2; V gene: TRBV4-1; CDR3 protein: CASSQVRGRTGELFF; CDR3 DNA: TGCGCCAGCAGCCAAGTAAGGGGGCGCACCGGGGAGCTGTTTTTT
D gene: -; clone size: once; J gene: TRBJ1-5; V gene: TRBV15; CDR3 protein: CATSTPRAGQPQHF; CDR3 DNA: TGTGCCACCAGCACCCCAAGGGCGGGTCAGCCCCAGCATTTT
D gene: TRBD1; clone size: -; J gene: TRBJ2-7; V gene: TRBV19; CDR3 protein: CASKETGDRYEQYF; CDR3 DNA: TGTGCCAGTAAGGAGACAGGGGACCGCTACGAGCAGTACTTC
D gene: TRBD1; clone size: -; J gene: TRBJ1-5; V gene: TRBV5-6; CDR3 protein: CASSFGTADQPQHF; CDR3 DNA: TGTGCCAGCAGCTTCGGGACAGCGGACCAGCCCCAGCATTTT
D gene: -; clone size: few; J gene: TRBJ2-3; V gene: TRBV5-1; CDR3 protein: CASSLAGVRSTDTQYF; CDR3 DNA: TGCGCCAGCAGCTTGGCAGGGGTTAGAAGCACAGATACGCAGTATTTT
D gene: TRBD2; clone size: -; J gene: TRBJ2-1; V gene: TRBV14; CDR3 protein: CASSQFFSGSPKRDEQFF; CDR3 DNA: TGTGCCAGCAGCCAATTTTTTAGCGGGAGCCCCAAGCGGGATGAGCAGTTCTTC
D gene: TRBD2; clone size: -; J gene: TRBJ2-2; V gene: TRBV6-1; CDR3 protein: CASRGAGGYTGELFF; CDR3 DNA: TGTGCCAGCAGGGGGGCGGGAGGGTACACCGGGGAGCTGTTTTTT
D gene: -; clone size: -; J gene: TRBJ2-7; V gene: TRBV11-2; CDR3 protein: CASSILQGSLAYEQYF; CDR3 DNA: TGTGCCAGCAGCATCTTACAGGGAAGCCTCGCCTACGAGCAGTACTTC
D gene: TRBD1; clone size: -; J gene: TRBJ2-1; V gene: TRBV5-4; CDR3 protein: CASSRPGQGYNEQFF; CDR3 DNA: TGTGCCAGCAGTCGGCCGGGACAGGGCTACAATGAGCAGTTCTTC
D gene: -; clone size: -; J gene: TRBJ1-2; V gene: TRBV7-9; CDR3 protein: CASSPAHLNYGYTF; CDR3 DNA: TGTGCCAGCAGTCCCGCACACCTTAACTATGGCTACACCTTC
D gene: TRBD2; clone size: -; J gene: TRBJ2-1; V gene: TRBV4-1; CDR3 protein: CASSQVGLAGNNEQFF; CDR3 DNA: TGCGCCAGCAGCCAAGTAGGACTAGCGGGTAACAATGAGCAGTTCTTC
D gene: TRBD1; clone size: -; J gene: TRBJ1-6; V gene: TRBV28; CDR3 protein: CASSTSGGWISPLHF; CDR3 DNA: TGTGCCAGCAGTACCTCAGGGGGCTGGATTTCACCCCTCCACTTT
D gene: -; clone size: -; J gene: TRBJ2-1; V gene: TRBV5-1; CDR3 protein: CASSLLPGSSYNEQFF; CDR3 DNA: TGCGCCAGCAGCTTGTTGCCGGGGAGCTCCTACAATGAGCAGTTCTTC
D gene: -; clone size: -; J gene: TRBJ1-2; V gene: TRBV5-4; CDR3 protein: CASSSRAGENSGYTF; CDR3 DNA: TGTGCCAGCAGCTCAAGAGCGGGGGAGAACAGTGGCTACACCTTC
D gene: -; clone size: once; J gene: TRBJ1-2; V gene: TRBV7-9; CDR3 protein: CASSLSSAGLSYTF; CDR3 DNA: TGTGCCAGCAGCCTATCCTCCGCAGGTTTGAGCTACACCTTC
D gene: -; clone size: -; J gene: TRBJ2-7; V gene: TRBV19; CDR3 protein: CASSRSGYEQYF; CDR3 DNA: TGTGCCAGTAGCCGATCGGGCTACGAGCAGTACTTC
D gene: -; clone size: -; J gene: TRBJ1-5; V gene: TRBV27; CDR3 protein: CASSLTSYSNQPQHF; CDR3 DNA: TGTGCCAGCAGTTTGACATCGTATAGCAATCAGCCCCAGCATTTT
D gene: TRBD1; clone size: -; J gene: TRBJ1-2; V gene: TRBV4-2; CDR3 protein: CASSHGDRGGGYTF; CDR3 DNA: TGTGCCAGCAGCCATGGGGACAGGGGAGGAGGCTACACCTTC
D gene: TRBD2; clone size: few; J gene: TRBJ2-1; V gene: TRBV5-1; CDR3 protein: CASSKTSGAGGSEQFF; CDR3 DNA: TGCGCCAGCAGCAAGACTAGCGGGGCTGGGGGAAGTGAGCAGTTCTTC